The 29 T cell receptor beta chains presented below share a single source sample, sequenced in a study of T cell responses to AZD1222 COVID-19 vaccine. The assay was immunoSEQ multiplex PCR, and TCRdb's table has in-frame clones only and misses some. The sample records about 130,000 clones, over 80% being singletons. The sequencing here drew on peripheral blood, taken 28 days after the second AZD1222 dose. The origin of the receptors is an adult who received the AZD1222 COVID-19 vaccine.

The chain combines TRBV6-1 with TRBJ2-5, with TRBD2 matching 8 bases. This CDR3 has 16 amino acids. V lost 2 bases, J lost 1 base, and 6 bases stayed unmatched. Germline loops: CDR1 MNHNS, CDR2 SASEGT. CDR3 sequence (DNA): TGTGCCAGCAGTGAATTGGCGGGGGGCCTCCAAGAGACCCAGTACTTC. This sequence encodes CASSELAGGLQETQYF.

This clone was observed a single time. This sequence joins TRBV19 and TRBJ2-1; D unresolved. Trimming took off 5 bases at V and 2 bases at J, with 16 bases between the two ends. Per the germline V gene, CDR1 is LNHDA and CDR2 is SQIVND (reference sequence). This CDR3 has 16 amino acids. As DNA, the CDR3 is TGTGCCAGTAGTCTCAAGGCCTACCTCACCTACAATGAGCAGTTCTTC. It specifies CASSLKAYLTYNEQFF.

This sequence joins TRBV4-3 and TRBJ1-2, with 10 bases identical to TRBD1. CDR3 length: 14 residues. The germline V gene has CDR1 LGHNA and CDR2 YSLEER. The V segment lost 5 bases and the J segment 7 bases; nucleotides outside the gene matches: 7. The CDR3 DNA is TGCGCCAGCAGCTTCTCCGGGACAGGGGTTGGCTACACCTTC. It translates to CASSFSGTGVGYTF.

The V call is TRBV4-1, the J call TRBJ2-5, with D maybe TRBD1 (5 bases). V shed 3 bases and J shed 5 bases, with 10 bases lying between them. The CDR3 runs to 13 residues. Germline V lookup: CDR1 MGHRA, CDR2 YSYEKL. CDR3 residues: CASSHSTVETQYF. CDR3 bases: TGCGCCAGCAGCCATTCGACAGTCGAGACCCAGTACTTC.

The V and J genes are TRBV27 and TRBJ1-2; TRBD1 might be the D (5 bases). The V end was cut by 9 bases, the J end by 6 bases, with 11 bases between. Germline V gene lookup returns CDR1 MNHEY and CDR2 SMNVEV (reference sequence). CDR3 length: 11 residues. In DNA form, the CDR3 reads TGTGCCAGTCGGGGGTCTCATGGCTACACCTTC. This translates into CASRGSHGYTF.

The chain is built from TRBV3-1 (or the pseudogene TRBV3-2) and TRBJ1-5; D is undetermined. The CDR3 covers 16 residues. Trimming pared 1 base from V and 5 bases from J, leaving 15 bases between. CDR1 is LGHDT, CDR2 YNNKEL, per germline (reference sequence). In nucleotides, the CDR3 is TGTGCCAGCAGCCAAGGTGCGGGGTATCAACATCAGCCCCAGCATTTT. It codes for CASSQGAGYQHQPQHF.

This chain connects TRBV11-3 to TRBJ2-7, with D hard to call. Trimming shortened V by 1 base and J by 7 bases, and 5 bases separated the two germline ends. The length of the CDR3 is 11 residues. Per germline, CDR1 SGHNT and CDR2 YENEEA. This chain's CDR3 is CASSLGREQYF. CDR3 bases: TGTGCCAGCAGCTTAGGCCGGGAGCAGTACTTC.

This rearrangement joins TRBV4-1 to TRBJ1-1; D ambiguous. The CDR3 is made up of 14 amino acids. The V end lost 4 bases, the J end lost 1 base, and 10 bases lay between the germline ends. The germline V gene encodes CDR1 MGHRA and CDR2 YSYEKL. The CDR3 sequence is CASSPRPENTEAFF. The CDR3 region has the DNA TGCGCCAGCAGCCCCCGCCCCGAGAACACTGAAGCTTTCTTT.

The V call is TRBV2, the J call TRBJ1-5; D may be TRBD1 (5 bases). The CDR3 extends over 16 amino acids. From germline, CDR1 is SNHLY and CDR2 FYNNEI. The V gene lost 7 bases and the J gene lost 1 base, with 17 bases spanning the gap. CDR3 protein: CASTIRDSGSNQPQHF. In DNA form, the CDR3 reads TGTGCCAGCACTATTCGGGACTCAGGAAGCAATCAGCCCCAGCATTTT.

This clone was detected only a few times. The chain combines TRBV6-5 with TRBJ2-7, with D possibly being TRBD1 (5 bases). V gave up 0 bases and J gave up 2 bases, with 11 bases separating them. Germline-derived CDR1 and CDR2 are MNHEY and SVGAGI. The CDR3 runs 15 residues. CDR3 nucleotides: TGTGCCAGCAGTTACTCGGCAGGGCCTACCTACGAGCAGTACTTC. Encoded protein: CASSYSAGPTYEQYF.

The J gene is TRBJ1-1, the V gene TRBV19; no clear D. Trimming stripped 0 bases from V and 6 bases from J, with 29 bases between. This CDR3 has 20 amino acids. Germline V gene sequence: CDR1 LNHDA, CDR2 SQIVND (reference sequence). CDR3 DNA sequence: TGTGCCAGTAGTATAGATCTCCGGCGGATTCGGACGGCCTCCCCCCCTGAAGCTTTCTTT. It encodes CASSIDLRRIRTASPPEAFF.

This clone was seen just once. The same CDR3 arises from other DNA sequences in this sample as well. This sequence joins TRBV6-5 and TRBJ1-1, with a tentative D call TRBD1 (5 bases). This CDR3 spans 13 amino acids. CDR1 is MNHEY and CDR2 is SVGAGI in the germline V gene. Trimming took off 2 bases at V and 1 base at J, with 5 bases between the two ends. This chain's CDR3 is CASSYGGNTEAFF. The CDR3 coding sequence is TGTGCCAGCAGTTACGGGGGGAACACTGAAGCTTTCTTT.

The chain has TRBV5-1 and TRBJ1-1, with D possibly TRBD1 on 6 matching bases. The CDR3 sequence is 12 residues long. Between the trimmed V and J ends, which lost 4 bases and 6 bases, there was a span of 10 bases. Germline V lookup: CDR1 SGHRS, CDR2 YFSETQ. The CDR3 coding sequence is TGCGCCAGCAGCGGGGGGGCACCTGAAGCTTTCTTT. It codes for CASSGGAPEAFF. Looking up the rest from reference TRBV5-1 and TRBJ1-1 gives the full variable domain: KAGVTQTPRYLIKTRGQQVTLSCSPISGHRSVSWYQQTPGQGLQFLFEYFSETQRNKGNFPGRFSGRQFSNSRSEMNVSTLELGDSALYLCASSGGAPEAFFGQGTRLTVV.

The rearrangement links TRBV29-1 to TRBJ2-2; 8 bases fit TRBD2. The CDR3 spans 15 residues. Germline trimming cut 7 bases from V and 4 bases from J; bases unmatched to any gene: 11. Germline loops: CDR1 SQVTM, CDR2 ANQGSEA. The CDR3 sequence is CSAAGGPAFTGELFF. The DNA of the CDR3 is TGCAGCGCCGCGGGGGGCCCCGCCTTCACCGGGGAGCTGTTTTTT.

CDR3 loop: CASSLTTQYGYTF. CDR3 DNA sequence: TGTGCCAGCAGTTTGACAACCCAGTATGGCTACACCTTC. This chain joins TRBV12-3 or TRBV12-4 and TRBJ1-2; no definite D call. With 3 bases removed from V and 5 bases from J, the gap between germline ends came to 10 bases. There are 13 residues in the CDR3.

The J gene is TRBJ2-7, the V gene TRBV2; 12 bases fit TRBD2. The CDR3 contains 18 residues. The V gene end was trimmed by 0 bases and the J gene end by 4 bases; junction bases not matched to a gene: 10. Germline CDR1 is SNHLY and CDR2 is FYNNEI. The CDR3 DNA reads as TGTGCCAGCAGTGAAGCGCTGGGGCTAGCGGGGGGGCGATACGAGCAGTACTTC. This gives the protein CASSEALGLAGGRYEQYF.

V gene TRBV7-9 combines with J gene TRBJ2-7; D is undetermined. CDR3 length: 15 residues. V lost 5 bases, J lost 0 bases, and 14 bases lay in between. CDR1 and CDR2 (germline): SEHNR, FQNEAQ (reference sequence). CDR3 region: CASSHGFSDSYEQYF. The CDR3 DNA reads as TGTGCCAGCAGCCACGGATTCTCCGACTCCTACGAGCAGTACTTC.

This clone came up once. The genes are TRBV28 and TRBJ1-1; D unclear. Trimming removed 7 bases from V and 1 base from J, with 13 bases in between. Germline V gene lookup returns CDR1 MDHEN and CDR2 SYDVKM. The CDR3 has 14 amino acids. CDR3 sequence (DNA): TGTGCCAGCACCTTTGCGGGAGGGAACACTGAAGCTTTCTTT. Translation: CASTFAGGNTEAFF.

V and J are TRBV18 and TRBJ1-6; 10 bases map to TRBD1. Germline CDR1 reads KGHSH; CDR2 reads LQKENI. This CDR3 comprises 18 residues. With V trimmed by 3 bases and J by 6 bases, 11 bases remained unmatched. CDR3 sequence reads: CASSPAGQGGGGNSPLHF. CDR3 nucleotides: TGTGCCAGCTCACCTGCTGGACAGGGGGGAGGTGGTAATTCACCCCTCCACTTT.

V is TRBV30 and J is TRBJ1-6; D unclear. This CDR3 region has 13 residues. Germline loops: CDR1 GTSNPN, CDR2 SVGIG (reference sequence). V was shortened by 0 bases and J by 10 bases, with 10 bases between the two germline ends. As DNA, the CDR3 is TGTGCCTGGAGTGTACTGAGGGAGTCACCCCTCCACTTT. Translated: CAWSVLRESPLHF. Complete variable domain (other parts from reference TRBV30 and TRBJ1-6): SQTIHQWPATLVQPVGSPLSLECTVEGTSNPNLYWYRQAAGRGLQLLFYSVGIGQISSEVPQNLSASRPQDRQFILSSKKLLLSDSGFYLCAWSVLRESPLHFGNGTRLTVT.

This clone was observed a few times. The J gene is TRBJ1-5, the V gene TRBV6-6; D gene uncertain. Looked up from germline, CDR1 is MNHNY and CDR2 is SVGAGI (reference sequence). V lost 0 bases and J 6 bases, leaving 0 bases between the germline ends. The CDR3 contains 11 residues. This CDR3 is CASSYSQPQHF. Here the CDR3 DNA reads TGTGCCAGCAGTTACTCTCAGCCCCAGCATTTT.

CDR3 in amino acids: CASIVGLTQYF. The CDR3 nucleotides are TGTGCCAGCATTGTGGGGCTTACGCAGTATTTT. V usage is TRBV2 and J usage is TRBJ2-3; TRBD1 is a possible D gene (5 bases). Germline V gene sequence: CDR1 SNHLY, CDR2 FYNNEI. V lost 7 bases to trimming and J lost 8 bases, with 10 bases between them. This CDR3 has 11 amino acids.

The J gene is TRBJ1-1, the V gene TRBV20-1, with D uncertain. This CDR3 has 11 residues. Germline CDR1 DFQATT, CDR2 SNEGSKA (reference sequence). V was cut by 6 bases and J by 11 bases, with 16 bases left in between. CDR3 sequence: CSAPGLSKAFF. CDR3 nucleotide sequence: TGCAGTGCCCCGGGCCTCTCGAAGGCTTTCTTT.

A few counts support this clone. V and J are TRBV4-2 and TRBJ1-1; D is perhaps TRBD1 (6 bases). The CDR3 totals 13 residues. Deletions cut 6 bases from V and 5 bases from J, with 13 bases between. Germline-derived CDR1 and CDR2 are LGHNA and YNFKEQ. CDR3 residues: CASSAGGRTEAFF. CDR3 DNA sequence: TGTGCCAGCAGTGCCGGGGGGCGGACTGAAGCTTTCTTT.

V and J are TRBV2 and TRBJ2-7; no firm D call. Germline CDR1 and CDR2: SNHLY and FYNNEI. Trimming took off 5 bases at V and 1 base at J, with 0 bases between the two ends. There are 10 residues in the CDR3. CDR3 DNA sequence: TGTGCCAGCAGTTCCTACGAGCAGTACTTC. Its protein is CASSSYEQYF. Full variable domain (missing parts from reference TRBV2 and TRBJ2-7): EPEVTQTPSHQVTQMGQEVILRCVPISNHLYFYWYRQILGQKVEFLVSFYNNEISEKSEIFDDQFSVERPDGSNFTLKIRSTKLEDSAMYFCASSSYEQYFGPGTRLTVT.

The chain couples TRBV28 to TRBJ1-1; D unresolved. Per germline, CDR1 MDHEN and CDR2 SYDVKM. Trimming removed 1 base from V and 5 bases from J, with 14 bases in between. The CDR3 is 15 residues long. The CDR3, as DNA: TGTGCCAGCAGTTTATATGTGACCGGCCGGACTGAAGCTTTCTTT. Its protein product is CASSLYVTGRTEAFF.

This chain connects TRBV7-2 to TRBJ2-5, with 10 nucleotides matching TRBD1. V dropped 1 base and J dropped 4; count of bases not matched to a gene: 3. This CDR3 has 15 residues. Germline values: CDR1 SGHTA, CDR2 FQGNSA. The CDR3 region has the DNA TGTGCCAGCAGCTTAGAAGGACAGGGGGGAGAGACCCAGTACTTC. Protein sequence: CASSLEGQGGETQYF.

The V gene is TRBV5-1, the J gene TRBJ1-1; no reliable D call. V lost 1 base, J lost 5 bases, and 9 bases lay in between. CDR3 size: 13 residues. Germline V gene sequence: CDR1 SGHRS, CDR2 YFSETQ. CDR3 coding DNA: TGCGCCAGCAGCTTGTTGACCGGAACTGAAGCTTTCTTT. It specifies CASSLLTGTEAFF.

V usage is TRBV19 and J usage is TRBJ1-1, with a tentative D call TRBD1 (6 bases). V was cut by 1 base and J by 4 bases, with 16 bases left in between. The CDR3 covers 16 residues. Germline loops: CDR1 LNHDA, CDR2 SQIVND (reference sequence). This chain's CDR3 is CASSIGSRGRGTEAFF. CDR3 coding DNA: TGTGCCAGTAGTATAGGGTCTCGGGGCAGGGGCACTGAAGCTTTCTTT.